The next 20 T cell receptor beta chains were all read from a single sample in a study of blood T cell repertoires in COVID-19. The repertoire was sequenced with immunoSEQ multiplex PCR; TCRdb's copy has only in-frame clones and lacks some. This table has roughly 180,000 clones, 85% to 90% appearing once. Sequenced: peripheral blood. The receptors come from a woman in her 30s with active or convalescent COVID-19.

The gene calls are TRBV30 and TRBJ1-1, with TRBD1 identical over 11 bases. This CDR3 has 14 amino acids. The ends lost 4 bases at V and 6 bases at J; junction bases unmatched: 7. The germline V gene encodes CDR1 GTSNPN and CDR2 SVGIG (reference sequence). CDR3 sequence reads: CAWKGDRGTPEAFF. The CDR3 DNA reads TGTGCCTGGAAGGGGGACAGGGGGACGCCTGAAGCTTTCTTT. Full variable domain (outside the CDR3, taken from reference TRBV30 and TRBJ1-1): SQTIHQWPATLVQPVGSPLSLECTVEGTSNPNLYWYRQAAGRGLQLLFYSVGIGQISSEVPQNLSASRPQDRQFILSSKKLLLSDSGFYLCAWKGDRGTPEAFFGQGTRLTVV.

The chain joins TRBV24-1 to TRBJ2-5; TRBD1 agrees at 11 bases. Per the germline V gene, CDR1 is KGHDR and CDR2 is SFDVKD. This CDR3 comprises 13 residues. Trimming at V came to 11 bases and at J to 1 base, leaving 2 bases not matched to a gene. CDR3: CAIGTGGQETQYF. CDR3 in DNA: TGTGCCATCGGGACAGGGGGCCAAGAGACCCAGTACTTC.

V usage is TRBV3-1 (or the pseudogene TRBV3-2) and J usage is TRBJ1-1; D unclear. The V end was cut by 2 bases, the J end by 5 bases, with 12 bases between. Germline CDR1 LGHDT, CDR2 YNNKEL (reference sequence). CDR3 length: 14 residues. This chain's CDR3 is CASSQLHEGTEAFF. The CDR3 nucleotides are TGTGCCAGCAGCCAACTCCACGAGGGTACTGAAGCTTTCTTT.

This CDR3 is CASSLDIGAGAFF. The CDR3 bases are TGTGCCAGCAGCTTAGATATTGGGGCAGGAGCTTTCTTT. The V call is TRBV11-3, the J call TRBJ1-1; D may be TRBD1 (5 bases). This CDR3 comprises 13 residues. From germline, CDR1 is SGHNT and CDR2 YENEEA. V was trimmed by 0 bases and J by 10 bases, leaving 12 bases between them.

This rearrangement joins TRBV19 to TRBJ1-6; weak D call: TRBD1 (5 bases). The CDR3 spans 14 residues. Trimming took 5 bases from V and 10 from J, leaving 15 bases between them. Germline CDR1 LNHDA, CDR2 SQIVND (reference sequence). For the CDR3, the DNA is TGTGCCAGTAGTGGCCGCGGGGGTGTCTCACCCCTCCACTTT. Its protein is CASSGRGGVSPLHF.

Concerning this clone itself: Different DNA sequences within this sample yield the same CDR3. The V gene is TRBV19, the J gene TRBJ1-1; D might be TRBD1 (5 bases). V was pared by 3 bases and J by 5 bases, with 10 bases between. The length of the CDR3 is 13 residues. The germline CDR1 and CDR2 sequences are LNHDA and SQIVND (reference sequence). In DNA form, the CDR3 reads TGTGCCAGTAGTATTGGGGGGGGGACTGAAGCTTTCTTT. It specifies CASSIGGGTEAFF. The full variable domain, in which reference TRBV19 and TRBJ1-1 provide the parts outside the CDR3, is DGGITQSPKYLFRKEGQNVTLSCEQNLNHDAMYWYRQDPGQGLRLIYYSQIVNDFQKGDIAEGYSVSREKKESFPLTVTSAQKNPTAFYLCASSIGGGTEAFFGQGTRLTVV.

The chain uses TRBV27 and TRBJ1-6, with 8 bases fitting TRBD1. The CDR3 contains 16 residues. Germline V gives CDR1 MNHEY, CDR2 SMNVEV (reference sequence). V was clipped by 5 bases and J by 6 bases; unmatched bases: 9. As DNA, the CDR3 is TGTGCCAGCAGTCCCGACAGGGGACGAGGTAATTCACCCCTCCACTTT. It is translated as CASSPDRGRGNSPLHF.

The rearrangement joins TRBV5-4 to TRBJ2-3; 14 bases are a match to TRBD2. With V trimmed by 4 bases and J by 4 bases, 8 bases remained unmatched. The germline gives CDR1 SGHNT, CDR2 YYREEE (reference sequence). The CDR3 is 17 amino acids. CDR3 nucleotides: TGTGCCAGCAGCACCGGGACTAGCGGGAGAGTATCAGATACGCAGTATTTT. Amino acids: CASSTGTSGRVSDTQYF.

The CDR3: CASSPALSSGNTIYF. CDR3 nucleotide sequence: TGTGCCAGCAGTCCCGCCCTAAGTTCTGGAAACACCATATATTTT. The chain combines TRBV6-5 with TRBJ1-3, with D unresolved. The V gene's germline CDR1 is MNHEY and CDR2 SVGAGI. V lost 5 bases to trimming and J lost 1 base, with 12 bases between them. This CDR3 has 15 residues.

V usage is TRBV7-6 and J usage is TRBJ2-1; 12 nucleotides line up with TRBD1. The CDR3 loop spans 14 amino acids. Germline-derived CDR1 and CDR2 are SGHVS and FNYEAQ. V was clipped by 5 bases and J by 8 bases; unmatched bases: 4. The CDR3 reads CASSRDRGQDEQFF. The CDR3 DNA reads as TGTGCCAGCAGCCGGGACAGGGGGCAGGATGAGCAGTTCTTC.

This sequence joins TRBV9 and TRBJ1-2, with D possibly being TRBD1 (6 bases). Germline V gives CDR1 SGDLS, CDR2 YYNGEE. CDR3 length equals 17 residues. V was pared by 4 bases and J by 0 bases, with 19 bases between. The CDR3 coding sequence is TGTGCCAGCAGCCCGACGGGGGGGCCCTCATCTAACTATGGCTACACCTTC. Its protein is CASSPTGGPSSNYGYTF.

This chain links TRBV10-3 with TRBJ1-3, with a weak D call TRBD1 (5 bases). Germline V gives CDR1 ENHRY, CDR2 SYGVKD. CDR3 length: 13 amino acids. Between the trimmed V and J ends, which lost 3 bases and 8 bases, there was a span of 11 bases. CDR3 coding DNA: TGTGCCATCAGTGATTTCCCGGGGGACACCATATATTTT. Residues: CAISDFPGDTIYF.

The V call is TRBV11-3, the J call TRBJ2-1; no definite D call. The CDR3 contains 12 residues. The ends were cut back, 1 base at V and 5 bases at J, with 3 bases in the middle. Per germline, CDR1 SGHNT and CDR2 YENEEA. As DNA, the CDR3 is TGTGCCAGCAGCTTAGTAGACAATGAGCAGTTCTTC. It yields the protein CASSLVDNEQFF.

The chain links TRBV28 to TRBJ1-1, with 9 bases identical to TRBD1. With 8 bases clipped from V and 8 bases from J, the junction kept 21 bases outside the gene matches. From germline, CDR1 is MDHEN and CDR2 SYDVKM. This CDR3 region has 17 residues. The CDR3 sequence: CASVTQNVPGQGREAFF. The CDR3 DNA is TGTGCCAGCGTCACCCAAAACGTCCCGGGACAGGGTAGGGAAGCTTTCTTT.

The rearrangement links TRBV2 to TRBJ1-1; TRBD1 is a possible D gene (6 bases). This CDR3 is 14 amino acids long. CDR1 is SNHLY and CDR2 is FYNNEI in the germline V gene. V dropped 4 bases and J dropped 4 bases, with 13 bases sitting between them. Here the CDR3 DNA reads TGTGCCAGCAGTGTACAGGGCAGGGGCACTGAAGCTTTCTTT. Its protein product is CASSVQGRGTEAFF.

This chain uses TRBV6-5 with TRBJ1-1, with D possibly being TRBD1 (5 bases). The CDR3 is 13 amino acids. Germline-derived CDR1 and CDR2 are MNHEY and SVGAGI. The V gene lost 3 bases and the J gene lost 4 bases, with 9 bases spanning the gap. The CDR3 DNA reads TGTGCCAGCAGTTATAGGACAACCACTGAAGCTTTCTTT. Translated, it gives CASSYRTTTEAFF.

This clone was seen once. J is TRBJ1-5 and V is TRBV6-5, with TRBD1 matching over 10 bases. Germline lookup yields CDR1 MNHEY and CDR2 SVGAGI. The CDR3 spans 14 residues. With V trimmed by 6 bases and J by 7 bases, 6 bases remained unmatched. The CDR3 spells CASRGQGYGQPQHF. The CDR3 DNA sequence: TGTGCCAGCAGGGGACAGGGGTATGGGCAGCCCCAGCATTTT.

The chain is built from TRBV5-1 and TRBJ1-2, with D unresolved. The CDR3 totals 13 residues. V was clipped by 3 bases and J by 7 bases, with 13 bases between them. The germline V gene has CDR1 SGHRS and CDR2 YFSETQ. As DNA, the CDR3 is TGCGCCAGCAGCTACGGGGAATCAACTGGCTACACCTTC. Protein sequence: CASSYGESTGYTF.

CDR3: CASSPRAQISTDTQYF. CDR3 coding DNA: TGTGCCAGCTCACCACGAGCGCAGATTAGCACAGATACGCAGTATTTT. The chain has TRBV18 and TRBJ2-3; D is undetermined. The CDR3 is 16 residues long. Germline V gene lookup returns CDR1 KGHSH and CDR2 LQKENI. V dropped 1 base and J dropped 0 bases, with 11 bases sitting between them.

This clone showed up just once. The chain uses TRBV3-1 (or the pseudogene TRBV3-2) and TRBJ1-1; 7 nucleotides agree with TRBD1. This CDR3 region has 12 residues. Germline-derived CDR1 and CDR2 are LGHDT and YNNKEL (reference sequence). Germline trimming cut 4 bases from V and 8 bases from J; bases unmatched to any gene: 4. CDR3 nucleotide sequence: TGTGCCAGCAGCCCTTCGACAGGGGAAGCTTTCTTT. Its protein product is CASSPSTGEAFF.